This T cell receptor beta chain came from a study of T cells in Graves' hyperthyroidism and ophthalmopathy. Overall study context: At the time of initial diagnosis and before any treatment, peripheral blood was collected.

It was RNA transcripts that yielded the amplified TCR beta CDR3 regions. RT-PCR in the first round (using the HTBI primer set) targeted the TCR CDR3. TCRdb reprocessed the multiplex PCR reads via MiXCR and lists one record per CDR3 protein. The sample includes approximately 300,000 distinct CDR3 sequences, roughly 19% of them seen just once. The study, taken as a whole, reports: Onset of ophthalmopathy came a median around 6.5 months after the model predicted it.

Patients were excluded because of uncontrolled infection, other autoimmune disease, pregnancy or lactation. The CDR3 runs 13 residues. CDR1 GTSNPN and CDR2 SVGIG come from the germline V gene (reference sequence). The V end was cut by 0 bases, the J end by 4 bases, with 9 bases between. This clonotype was picked up many times. Antigen unknown. The material sequenced was blood. The rearrangement links TRBV30 to TRBJ1-1; D is unclear. The sequence derives from a man aged 45-65 years with Graves' ophthalmopathy. The CDR3 loop reads CAWSVRGGTEAFF. DNA for the CDR3: TGTGCCTGGAGTGTACGCGGAGGCACTGAAGCTTTCTTT.